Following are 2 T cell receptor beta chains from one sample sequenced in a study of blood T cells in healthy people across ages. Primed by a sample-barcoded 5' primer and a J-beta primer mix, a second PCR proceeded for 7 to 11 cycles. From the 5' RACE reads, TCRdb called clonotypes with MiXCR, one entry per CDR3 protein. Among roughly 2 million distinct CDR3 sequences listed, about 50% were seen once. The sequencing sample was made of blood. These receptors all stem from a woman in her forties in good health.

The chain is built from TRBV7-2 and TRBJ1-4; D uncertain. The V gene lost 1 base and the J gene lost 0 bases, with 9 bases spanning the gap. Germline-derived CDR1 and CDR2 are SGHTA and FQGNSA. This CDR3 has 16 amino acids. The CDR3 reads CASSLGWGSTNEKLFF. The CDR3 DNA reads TGTGCCAGCAGCTTAGGGTGGGGATCAACTAATGAAAAACTGTTTTTT. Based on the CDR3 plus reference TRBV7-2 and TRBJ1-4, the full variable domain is GAGVSQSPSNKVTEKGKDVELRCDPISGHTALYWYRQSLGQGLEFLIYFQGNSAPDKSGLPSDRFSAERTGGSVSTLTIQRTQQEDSAVYLCASSLGWGSTNEKLFFGSGTQLSVL.

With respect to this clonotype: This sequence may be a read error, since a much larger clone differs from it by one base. CDR3 nucleotides: TGCGCCGGCAGCCAAGGAGGACTAGCGGGGGAGACCCAGTACTTC. This translates into CAGSQGGLAGETQYF. The chain combines TRBV4-1 with TRBJ2-5; 12 nucleotides agree with TRBD2. This CDR3 region has 15 residues. In germline, CDR1 is MGHRA, CDR2 YSYEKL.